The clone carrying this T cell receptor beta chain came up once. In the original processing: Amplification of reference gene primers was used by the study to estimate nucleated cell counts. Measured with immunoSEQ multiplex PCR; TCRdb has only the in-frame clones, and not every one. That table furnishes V, J and clone size, whereas the DNA furnished D and trimming. The data hold 190,000 or so clones, with about 86% observed a single time. The CDR3 runs to 16 residues. Germline CDR1 and CDR2: LGHNA and YSLEER. The V and J ends lost 0 bases and 4 bases respectively, with 13 bases between them. This entry comes from a study of blood T cell repertoires in COVID-19. Background on the study: Spain, Italy and the United States supplied samples that represented acute and convalescent COVID-19.

The receptor's source is a woman aged 18-29 years who had recovered from COVID-19. Sequencing was performed on peripheral blood. The chain combines TRBV4-3 with TRBJ2-1; maybe TRBD2 (6 bases). CDR3 loop: CASSQDGTSRYNEQFF. The CDR3 DNA follows: TGCGCCAGCAGCCAAGACGGTACTAGCAGATACAATGAGCAGTTCTTC.